A selection of T cell receptor beta chains follows, all from one sample in a study of shared clonotypes between healthy human individuals. Using immunoSEQ multiplex PCR, the repertoire was profiled, and TCRdb retains in-frame clones only, with some absent. The sample contains 2 million to 2.5 million clones, about nine tenths of which appear only once. Sequencing used naive CD4+ T cells from PBMCs. Source of these receptors: a man between 18 and 29 years old in good health. Some clones in this sample may be carry-over from other donors' samples. CDR3s include the opening cysteine and the closing phenylalanine or tryptophan. Each record gives: V gene, clone size, D gene, J gene, CDR3 DNA, CDR3 protein. A D gene is named only where the DNA matches it firmly. Rows may omit the clone size; those that give it use once, few, many or a size class.

>TRBV16|few|-|TRBJ2-6
TGTGCCAGCAGCCAATCGTCCGGGGCCAACGTCCTGACTTTC
CASSQSSGANVLTF
>TRBV29-1|-|-|TRBJ2-4
TGCAGCGTTGGACACAACCTAGCCAAAAACATTCAGTACTTC
CSVGHNLAKNIQYF
>TRBV28|-|TRBD1|TRBJ1-1
TGTGCCAGCAGTCTACAGGGGGCGACTGAAGCTTTCTTT
CASSLQGATEAFF
>TRBV4-1|-|-|TRBJ1-2
TGCGCCAGCAGCCAAGATAGGGGGGGACGGGGCTATGGCTACACCTTC
CASSQDRGGRGYGYTF
>TRBV15|once|TRBD1|TRBJ1-4
TGTGCCACCAGCGCCCAACAGGGGAATGAAAAACTGTTTTTT
CATSAQQGNEKLFF
>TRBV7-9|-|-|TRBJ1-4
TGTGCCAGCAGCTTAATCGTCCTCCCAGAAAAACTGTTTTTT
CASSLIVLPEKLFF
>TRBV29-1|-|TRBD1|TRBJ1-1
TGCAGCGCTATAAGGGGGCGAACTGAAGCTTTCTTT
CSAIRGRTEAFF
>TRBV7-8|-|-|TRBJ1-5
TGTGCCAGCAGCCTGGAATCGCGCAATCAGCCCCAGCATTTT
CASSLESRNQPQHF
>TRBV7-2|-|-|TRBJ2-1
TGTGCCAGCAGCTCCCAGAGAAATGAGCAGTTCTTC
CASSSQRNEQFF
>TRBV10-3|-|TRBD1|TRBJ1-2
TGTGCCATCAGTGATCCCGGACAGGGGGCGCTTCATGGCTACACCTTC
CAISDPGQGALHGYTF
>TRBV28|-|-|TRBJ2-2
TGTGCCAGCAGCCAAGTTGGGACCGCGAACACCGGGGAGCTGTTTTTT
CASSQVGTANTGELFF
>TRBV28|few|TRBD1|TRBJ1-5
TGTGCCAGCTGGGACAGGGGAGGCTTTCAGCCCCAGCATTTT
CASWDRGGFQPQHF
>TRBV2|-|TRBD2|TRBJ2-3
TGTGCCAGCACCCCGGGGCTAGCGGGCATCACAGATACGCAGTATTTT
CASTPGLAGITDTQYF
>TRBV2|-|TRBD1|TRBJ2-7
TGTGCCAGCTTCCAACTACGGACCGGGACAGGGCGCTACGAGCAGTACTTC
CASFQLRTGTGRYEQYF
>TRBV10-2|-|-|TRBJ1-1
TGCGCAGGAGGGGGGAACACTGAAGCTTTCTTT
CAGGGNTEAFF
>TRBV2|-|-|TRBJ1-5
TGTGCCAGCAGTGAACTGGCAGGCGCTCAGCCCCAGCATTTT
CASSELAGAQPQHF
>TRBV27|once|TRBD2|TRBJ2-7
TGTGCCAGCAGTTTAGGACTAGCTTTCGAGCAGTACTTC
CASSLGLAFEQYF
>TRBV28|-|TRBD2|TRBJ2-1
TGTGCCAGCAGTACCCTTGGGACTAGCCCCTACAATGAGCAGTTCTTC
CASSTLGTSPYNEQFF
>TRBV9|-|-|TRBJ1-2
TGTGCCAGCAGCGTTTTGGGAGGGAACTATGGCTACACCTTC
CASSVLGGNYGYTF
>TRBV9|-|-|TRBJ2-5
TGTGCCAGCAGCGAGGGTGGTACGAGCCAGACCCAGTACTTC
CASSEGGTSQTQYF
>TRBV28|-|-|TRBJ2-1
TGTGCCAGCCTCCTCCGAAAGACAGGGAGGAACAATGAGCAGTTCTTC
CASLLRKTGRNNEQFF
>TRBV7-3|-|TRBD2|TRBJ2-1
TGTGCCAGCAGCCGGAGGACTAGCGCCTACAATGAGCAGTTCTTC
CASSRRTSAYNEQFF
>TRBV5-4|-|-|TRBJ2-1
TGTGCCAGCAGCTTCGGGCAGTCTGGCCTTGAGCAGTTCTTC
CASSFGQSGLEQFF
>TRBV29-1|-|TRBD2|TRBJ2-1
TGCAGCGTTTCTGATAGCGGGAGGAGCAATGAGCAGTTCTTC
CSVSDSGRSNEQFF
>TRBV14|-|-|TRBJ1-5
TGTGCCAGCAGCCAAGGGTCGTTGGGTGGGAGCAATCAGCCCCAGCATTTT
CASSQGSLGGSNQPQHF
>TRBV7-8|-|TRBD2|TRBJ2-1
TGTGCCAGCAGCTTAGGCTGGGCTGCGGGAGATATCGGTAATGAGCAGTTCTTC
CASSLGWAAGDIGNEQFF
>TRBV6-1|-|-|TRBJ2-7
TGTGCCAGCAGTAAAGAGTCCTACGAGCAGTACTTC
CASSKESYEQYF
>TRBV28|-|-|TRBJ1-2
TGTGCCACCGTTGAAGCAGGGGTTGTGTATGGCTACACCTTC
CATVEAGVVYGYTF
>TRBV7-2|-|-|TRBJ2-1
TGTGCCAGCAGCTTCGAGAGCGGTCTAGCCTGGGAGCAGTTCTTC
CASSFESGLAWEQFF
>TRBV5-6|-|TRBD2|TRBJ2-2
TGTGCCAGCAGCCCGACCCCTAGCGGGAACACCGGGGAGCTGTTTTTT
CASSPTPSGNTGELFF
>TRBV9|-|-|TRBJ2-3
TGTGCCAGCAGCGTAGGTGTTAGCACAGATACGCAGTATTTT
CASSVGVSTDTQYF
>TRBV5-1|-|-|TRBJ2-5
TGCGCCAGCAGCTTCCGGCCTAGGCAAGAGACCCAGTACTTC
CASSFRPRQETQYF
>TRBV28|-|-|TRBJ2-3
TGTGCCAGCAGTCGCTTAGGATTGGGGATGGATACGCAGTATTTT
CASSRLGLGMDTQYF
>TRBV5-4|-|-|TRBJ1-4
TGTGCCAGCAGCCCGCCAGGTGTTGATGAAAAACTGTTTTTT
CASSPPGVDEKLFF
>TRBV28|-|TRBD1|TRBJ1-4
TGTGCCAGCCGCTTTTACAGGGGCCCTACTAATGAAAAACTGTTTTTT
CASRFYRGPTNEKLFF
>TRBV18|-|-|TRBJ1-2
TGTGCCAGCTCACCAGGACAGTCGAATTATGGCTACACCTTC
CASSPGQSNYGYTF
>TRBV25-1|-|TRBD1|TRBJ1-2
TGTGCCAGCAGCGGTTTCATAGGGACAGGGGGCGCGAACGGCTACACCTTC
CASSGFIGTGGANGYTF
>TRBV5-1|-|TRBD2|TRBJ2-1
TGCGCCAGTAGAAGAGCGGGAGGCATTAGCTACAATGAGCAGTTCTTC
CASRRAGGISYNEQFF
>TRBV7-9|-|-|TRBJ1-2
TGTGCCAGCAGCCCACAGGGATTGCCTAACTATGGCTACACCTTC
CASSPQGLPNYGYTF
>TRBV28|-|TRBD1|TRBJ2-7
TGTGCCAGCAGTTTCGGGACAGCCTACGAGCAGTACTTC
CASSFGTAYEQYF
>TRBV27|-|-|TRBJ2-7
TGTGCCAGCACCTACTACACGGGGTCGGCCTACGAGCAGTACTTC
CASTYYTGSAYEQYF
>TRBV28|few|-|TRBJ1-1
TGTGCCAGCAGCCTCCCCGAGCCCCATGAAGCTTTCTTT
CASSLPEPHEAFF
>TRBV18|-|TRBD1|TRBJ2-7
TGTGCCAGCTCACCTCCGGGACAGCCCTCCTACGAGCAGTACTTC
CASSPPGQPSYEQYF
>TRBV5-4|-|-|TRBJ2-5
TGTGCCAGCAGCTTGGTACTACAAGTTCAAGAGACCCAGTACTTC
CASSLVLQVQETQYF
>TRBV28|once|-|TRBJ1-5
TGTGCCAGCAGTTTTAAGGTTTGGCAGCCCCAGCATTTT
CASSFKVWQPQHF
>TRBV5-1|-|-|TRBJ2-3
TGCGCCAGCAGCTTGGGAGAGGGGGGATCGACGCAGTATTTT
CASSLGEGGSTQYF
>TRBV9|-|TRBD1|TRBJ1-2
TGTGCCAGCAGACCCAGCCTGACAGGGCCCGGCTACACCTTC
CASRPSLTGPGYTF
>TRBV28|-|TRBD1|TRBJ2-3
TGTGCCAGCAGAACCCCAGGGGGCCCAGGAGATACGCAGTATTTT
CASRTPGGPGDTQYF
>TRBV5-1|few|-|TRBJ1-4
TGCGCCAGCAGCGGTTTATCGGGTGAAAAACTGTTTTTT
CASSGLSGEKLFF
>TRBV27|-|-|TRBJ1-2
-
CASSFAEGTGNTF
>TRBV5-1|-|TRBD1|TRBJ1-3
TGCGCCAGCAGCTTGCCCAGGACAGGGGATGTTGGAAACACCATATATTTT
CASSLPRTGDVGNTIYF
>TRBV9|-|TRBD2|TRBJ2-2
TGTGCCAGCACAAGGGGACTAGCGGGTACGAACACCGGGGAGCTGTTTTTT
CASTRGLAGTNTGELFF
>TRBV11-3|-|-|TRBJ2-1
TGTGCCAGCAGCCGCAAAGACTCCTACAATGAGCAGTTCTTC
CASSRKDSYNEQFF
>TRBV19|-|-|TRBJ1-2
TGTGCCAGTAGTAGGGCGCCGACTTACTATGGCTACACCTTC
CASSRAPTYYGYTF